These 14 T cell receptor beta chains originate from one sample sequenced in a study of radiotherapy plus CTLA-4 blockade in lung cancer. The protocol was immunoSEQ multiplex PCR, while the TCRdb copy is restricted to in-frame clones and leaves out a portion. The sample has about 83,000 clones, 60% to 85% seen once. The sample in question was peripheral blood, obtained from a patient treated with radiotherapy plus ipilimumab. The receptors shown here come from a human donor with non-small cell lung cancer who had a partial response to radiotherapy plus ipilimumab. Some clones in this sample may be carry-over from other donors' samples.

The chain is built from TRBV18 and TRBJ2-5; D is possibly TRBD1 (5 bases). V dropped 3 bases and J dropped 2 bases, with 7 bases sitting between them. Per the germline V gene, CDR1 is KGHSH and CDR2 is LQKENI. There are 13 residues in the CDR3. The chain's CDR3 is CASSPAGQETQYF. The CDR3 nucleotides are TGTGCCAGCTCACCTGCAGGGCAAGAGACCCAGTACTTC.

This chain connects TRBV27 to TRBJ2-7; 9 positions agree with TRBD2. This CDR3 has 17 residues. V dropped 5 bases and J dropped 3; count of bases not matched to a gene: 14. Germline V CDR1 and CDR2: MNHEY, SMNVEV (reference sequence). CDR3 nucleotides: TGTGCCAGCAGTCTCGGTAGCGGGAGACCTCTGGACTACGAGCAGTACTTC. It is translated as CASSLGSGRPLDYEQYF.

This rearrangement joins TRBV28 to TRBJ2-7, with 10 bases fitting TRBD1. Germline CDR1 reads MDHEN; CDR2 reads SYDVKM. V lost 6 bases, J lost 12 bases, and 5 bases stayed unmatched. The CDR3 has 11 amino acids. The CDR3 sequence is CASSLRDRGYF. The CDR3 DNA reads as TGTGCCAGCAGCCTCCGGGACAGGGGGTACTTC. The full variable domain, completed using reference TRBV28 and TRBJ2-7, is DVKVTQSSRYLVKRTGEKVFLECVQDMDHENMFWYRQDPGLGLRLIYFSYDVKMKEKGDIPEGYSVSREKKERFSLILESASTNQTSMYLCASSLRDRGYFGPGTRLTVT.

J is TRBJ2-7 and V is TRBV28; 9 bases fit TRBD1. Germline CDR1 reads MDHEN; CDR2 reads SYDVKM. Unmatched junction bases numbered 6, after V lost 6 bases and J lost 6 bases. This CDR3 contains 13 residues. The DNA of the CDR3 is TGTGCCAGCAGAGGGACAGGGTTACGCGAGCAGTACTTC. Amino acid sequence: CASRGTGLREQYF. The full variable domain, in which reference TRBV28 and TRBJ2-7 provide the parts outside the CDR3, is DVKVTQSSRYLVKRTGEKVFLECVQDMDHENMFWYRQDPGLGLRLIYFSYDVKMKEKGDIPEGYSVSREKKERFSLILESASTNQTSMYLCASRGTGLREQYFGPGTRLTVT.

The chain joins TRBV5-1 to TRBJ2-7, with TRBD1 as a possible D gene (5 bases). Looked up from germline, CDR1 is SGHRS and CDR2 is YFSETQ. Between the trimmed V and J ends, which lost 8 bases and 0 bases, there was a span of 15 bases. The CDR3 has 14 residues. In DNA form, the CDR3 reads TGCGCCAGTAACGACAGACCGAGCTCCTACGAGCAGTACTTC. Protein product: CASNDRPSSYEQYF.

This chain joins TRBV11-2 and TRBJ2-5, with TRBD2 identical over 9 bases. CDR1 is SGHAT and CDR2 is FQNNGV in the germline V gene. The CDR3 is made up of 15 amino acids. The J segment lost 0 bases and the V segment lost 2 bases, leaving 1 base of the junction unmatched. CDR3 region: CASSLLAGNQETQYF. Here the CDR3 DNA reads TGTGCCAGCAGCTTACTAGCGGGAAACCAAGAGACCCAGTACTTC.

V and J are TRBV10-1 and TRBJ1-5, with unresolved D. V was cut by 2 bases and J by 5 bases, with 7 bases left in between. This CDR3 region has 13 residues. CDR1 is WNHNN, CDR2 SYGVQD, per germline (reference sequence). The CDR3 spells CASSEGTYQPQHF. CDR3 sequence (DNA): TGCGCCAGCAGTGAGGGCACGTATCAGCCCCAGCATTTT.

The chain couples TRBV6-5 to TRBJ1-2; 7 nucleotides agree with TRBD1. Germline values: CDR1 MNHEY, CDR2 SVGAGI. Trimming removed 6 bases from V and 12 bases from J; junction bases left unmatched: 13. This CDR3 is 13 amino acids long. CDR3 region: CASRRDRVAPHTF. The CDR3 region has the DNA TGTGCCAGCAGACGTGACAGGGTCGCTCCTCACACCTTC.

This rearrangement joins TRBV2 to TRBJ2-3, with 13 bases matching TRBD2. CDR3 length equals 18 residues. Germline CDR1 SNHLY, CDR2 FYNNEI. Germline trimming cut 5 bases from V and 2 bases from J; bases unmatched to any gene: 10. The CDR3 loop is CASSSIAGLAGTTDTQYF. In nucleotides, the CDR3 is TGTGCCAGCAGTTCAATAGCGGGACTAGCGGGAACCACAGATACGCAGTATTTT.

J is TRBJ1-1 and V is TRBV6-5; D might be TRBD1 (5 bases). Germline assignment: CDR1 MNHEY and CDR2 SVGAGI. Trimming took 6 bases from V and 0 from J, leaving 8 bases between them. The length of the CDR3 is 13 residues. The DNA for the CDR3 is TGTGCCAGCAGGAGCAGGGTGAACACTGAAGCTTTCTTT. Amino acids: CASRSRVNTEAFF.

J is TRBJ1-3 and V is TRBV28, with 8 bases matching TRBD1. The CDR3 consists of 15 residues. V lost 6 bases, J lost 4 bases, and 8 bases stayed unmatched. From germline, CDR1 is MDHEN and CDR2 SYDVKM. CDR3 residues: CASRVGQALGNTIYF. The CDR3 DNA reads TGTGCCAGCAGAGTGGGACAGGCCTTAGGAAACACCATATATTTT.

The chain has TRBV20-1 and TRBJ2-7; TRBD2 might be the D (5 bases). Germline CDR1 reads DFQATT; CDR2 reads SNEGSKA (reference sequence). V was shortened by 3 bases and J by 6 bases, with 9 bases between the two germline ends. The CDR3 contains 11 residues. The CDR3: CSAREDREQYF. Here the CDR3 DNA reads TGCAGTGCTAGGGAGGATCGCGAGCAGTACTTC.

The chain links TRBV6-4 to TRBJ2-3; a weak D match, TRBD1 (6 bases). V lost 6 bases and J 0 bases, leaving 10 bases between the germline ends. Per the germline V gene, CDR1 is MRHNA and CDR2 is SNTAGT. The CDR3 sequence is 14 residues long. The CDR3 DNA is TGTGCCAGCAGGCCGGGACATAGCACAGATACGCAGTATTTT. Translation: CASRPGHSTDTQYF.

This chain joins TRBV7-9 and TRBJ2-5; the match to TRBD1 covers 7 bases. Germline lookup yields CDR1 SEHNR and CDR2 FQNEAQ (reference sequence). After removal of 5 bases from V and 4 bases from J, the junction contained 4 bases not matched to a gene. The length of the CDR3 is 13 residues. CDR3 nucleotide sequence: TGTGCCAGCAGCCGAGGGGGCGGAGAGACCCAGTACTTC. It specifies CASSRGGGETQYF. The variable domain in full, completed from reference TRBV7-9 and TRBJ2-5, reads DTGVSQNPRHKITKRGQNVTFRCDPISEHNRLYWYRQTLGQGPEFLTYFQNEAQLEKSRLLSDRFSAERPKGSFSTLEIQRTEQGDSAMYLCASSRGGGETQYFGPGTRLLVL.